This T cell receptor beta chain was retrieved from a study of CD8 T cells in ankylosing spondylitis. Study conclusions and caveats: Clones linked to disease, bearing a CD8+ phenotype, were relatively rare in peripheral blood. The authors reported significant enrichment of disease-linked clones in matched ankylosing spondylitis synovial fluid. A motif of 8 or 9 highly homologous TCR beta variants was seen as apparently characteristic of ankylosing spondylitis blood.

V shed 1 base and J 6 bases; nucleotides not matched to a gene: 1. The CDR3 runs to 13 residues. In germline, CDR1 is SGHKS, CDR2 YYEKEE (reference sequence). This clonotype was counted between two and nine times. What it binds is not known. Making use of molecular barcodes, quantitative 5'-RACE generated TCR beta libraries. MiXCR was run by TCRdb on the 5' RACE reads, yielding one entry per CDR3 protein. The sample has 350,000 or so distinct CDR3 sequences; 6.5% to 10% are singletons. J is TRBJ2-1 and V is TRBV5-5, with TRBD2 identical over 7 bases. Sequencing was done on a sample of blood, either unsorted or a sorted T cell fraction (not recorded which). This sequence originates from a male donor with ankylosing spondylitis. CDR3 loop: CASSLPSGNEQFF. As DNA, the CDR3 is TGTGCCAGCAGCTTGCCTAGCGGCAATGAGCAGTTCTTC.